The entry below describes one TCR beta chain. It has no known antigen specificity. No base quality values were provided; no much bigger clone lies one nucleotide off. These data come from a study of T cell responses to AZD1222 COVID-19 vaccine (dated by TCRdb to about 2021). With regard to the full study: Because spike-specific TCR depth and breadth did not differ between the two schedules, AZD1222 recipients who got a second dose at roughly 4 weeks were pooled with those who got a second dose at roughly 12 weeks. TCR sequencing was performed for 230 to 250 trial participants, of whom roughly 200 were given two doses of AZD1222 and about 25 were given two doses of MenACWY control vaccine. Trial participants were enrolled into age subgroups of 18-55, 56-69 and 70-plus years, which contained 148, 28 and 57 TCR-sequenced participants, respectively.

The CDR3 regions of human TCRbeta chains were analyzed by immunosequencing. The published analysis was carried out like this. TCRs in the repertoires were compared against a reference library of SARS-CoV-2-specific TCRs that had been generated with the MIRA antigen-specificity platform. Breadth meant the fraction of unique TCRs that were SARS-CoV-2-associated, whereas depth meant the fraction of total T cells that were SARS-CoV-2-associated. Each spike-specific TCR was assigned to its reactive spike region and to a CD4 or CD8 class using the MIRA data. Log10-transformed breadth and depth values were compared by one-way ANOVA with Sidak's multiple comparisons tests. TCRdb limited this immuneACCESS table to in-frame rearrangements with V and J called. A share of clones is missing; checked studies link under half to unresolved V genes, and the rest is unexplained. From that table come the V and J calls and clone size; the DNA was used to work out D and trimming. The sample table contains 95,000 to 150,000 clones; only one count was recorded for 88% of them. The ten top clones hold less than 6.5% of the sample.

The germline V gene supplies CDR1 SGHNT and CDR2 YENEEA. V lost 5 bases and J lost 3 bases; the stretch between them is 22 bases long. There are 18 amino acids in the CDR3, from cysteine to phenylalanine inclusive. The entry retains the CDR3 DNA only, 54 bases that are in frame from base 1. Points the paper makes about the study in general: Reportedly, almost half of the unique spike-specific TCRs recognized epitopes lying outside the regions that are mutated in the B.1.351 and B.1.1.7 variants. Spike-specific TCR breadth and depth rose significantly after two AZD1222 doses compared with day 0 and with MenACWY recipients. Because no day 14 peak-response samples were available, the repertoires could be characterized only after the peak T cell response. The whole spike protein was spanned by vaccine-associated CD4 TCRs, and dominant responses were seen in regions 160-218 and 743-854. The 56-69-year group was small, and its depth increase did not reach significance, likely because of low power. Conclusions about previously exposed vaccinees were limited because only a handful of AZD1222 recipients were SARS-CoV-2 seropositive at baseline. Participants were mostly white British and included more females than males, and it was suggested by the authors that clonal diversity may have been underestimated.

Read against the paper, the sample's time point label means: baseline before first vaccination. The vaccinee samples were drawn from two UK trials, COV001 and COV002, one of which was a single-blind randomized controlled phase 2/3 trial testing AZD1222 (ChAdOx1 nCoV-19) in healthy adults. For TCRbeta chain sequencing, PBMC samples from trial participants were taken at day 0 and at day 28 after the second dose. The origin of this receptor is an adult in good health. The chain employs TRBV11-3 and TRBJ1-4; possibly the D gene is TRBD1, per 6 matching bases. Sequencing was performed on peripheral blood, taken on day 0 of AZD1222 vaccination. The nucleotides are TGTGCCAGCAGCCCGTCGTTATACAGGGACGGGGCTAATGAAAAACTGTTTTTT. Its translation reads: CASSPSLYRDGANEKLFF.